These 32 T cell receptor beta chains originate from one sample sequenced in a study of blood T cell repertoires in COVID-19. The table came from immunoSEQ multiplex PCR; TCRdb's copy has only in-frame clones and leaves some out. The sample gives about 180,000 clones, about nine tenths of which show up once; 1.5% to 2% is in the top ten. Sample: peripheral blood. These receptors were collected from a woman in her forties or fifties with acute or convalescent COVID-19.

CDR3 protein: CASSVGAGGRPNTGELFF. The CDR3 bases are TGTGCCAGCAGCGTAGGTGCGGGGGGGCGACCGAACACCGGGGAGCTGTTTTTT. The chain is built from TRBV9 and TRBJ2-2; the match to TRBD2 covers 9 bases. CDR1 is SGDLS and CDR2 is YYNGEE in the germline V gene. There are 18 residues in the CDR3. The junction had 6 bases not matched to a gene; V was cut back by 0 bases and J by 0 bases.

The chain joins TRBV5-1 to TRBJ2-5; 7 bases are shared with TRBD1. V was pared by 4 bases and J by 0 bases, with 9 bases of the junction left unmatched. CDR1 is SGHRS, CDR2 YFSETQ, per germline. There are 16 residues in the CDR3. The CDR3 DNA follows: TGCGCCAGCAGCCCGCGAACAGGGGTTTACCAAGAGACCCAGTACTTC. Amino acids: CASSPRTGVYQETQYF.

This rearrangement joins TRBV9 to TRBJ1-5; D is undetermined. The CDR3 is made up of 15 amino acids. Germline CDR1 SGDLS, CDR2 YYNGEE. V was shortened by 3 bases and J by 3 bases, with 13 bases between the two germline ends. The CDR3 DNA sequence: TGTGCCAGCAGCGCCGGGATAAAAGACAATCAGCCCCAGCATTTT. This encodes CASSAGIKDNQPQHF.

This sequence joins TRBV7-8 and TRBJ2-7, with a possible D match to TRBD2 (5 bases). In germline, CDR1 is SGHVS, CDR2 FQNEAQ. The length of the CDR3 is 13 residues. The V and J ends lost 1 base and 6 bases respectively, with 10 bases between them. In DNA, the CDR3 is TGTGCCAGCAGCTTAGGGCGGAGCGGCGAGCAGTACTTC. This translates into CASSLGRSGEQYF. The full variable domain, rest sourced from reference TRBV7-8 and TRBJ2-7, is GAGVSQSPRYKVAKRGQDVALRCDPISGHVSLFWYQQALGQGPEFLTYFQNEAQLDKSGLPSDRFFAERPEGSVSTLKIQRTQQEDSAVYLCASSLGRSGEQYFGPGTRLTVT.

The V gene is TRBV7-8, the J gene TRBJ2-7, with a tentative D call TRBD2 (6 bases). Germline CDR1 is SGHVS and CDR2 is FQNEAQ. Trimming shortened V by 2 bases and J by 2 bases, and 16 bases separated the two germline ends. This CDR3 spans 16 amino acids. CDR3 DNA sequence: TGTGCCAGCAGCTTAACTGGCGGGATTGTCCCCTACGAGCAGTACTTC. Protein: CASSLTGGIVPYEQYF.

The rearrangement uses TRBV2 and TRBJ2-3; 9 bases align to TRBD2. The CDR3 runs 16 residues. Per germline, CDR1 SNHLY and CDR2 FYNNEI. V lost 3 bases to trimming and J lost 2 bases; unmatched junction nucleotides: 6. The CDR3 protein is CASSDGLARNTDTQYF. The CDR3 DNA reads as TGTGCCAGCAGTGACGGACTAGCGAGAAACACAGATACGCAGTATTTT.

The chain has TRBV2 and TRBJ1-2; 10 bases match TRBD1. Germline trimming cut 8 bases from V and 0 bases from J; bases unmatched to any gene: 6. The CDR3 extends over 15 amino acids. Germline V lookup: CDR1 SNHLY, CDR2 FYNNEI. In DNA, the CDR3 is TGTGCCAGCTCTGACAGGGGGCAAGCTAACTATGGCTACACCTTC. This codes for CASSDRGQANYGYTF.

The V call is TRBV5-1, the J call TRBJ2-1; 12 bases match TRBD2. Unmatched junction bases numbered 6, after V lost 4 bases and J lost 4 bases. The CDR3 loop spans 16 amino acids. Germline V gene data show CDR1 as SGHRS and CDR2 as YFSETQ. CDR3 sequence (DNA): TGCGCCAGCAGCCCAGGGGGGACTAGCGGGTACAATGAGCAGTTCTTC. Residues: CASSPGGTSGYNEQFF.

V is TRBV5-5 and J is TRBJ2-2, with TRBD1 as a possible D gene (6 bases). This CDR3 spans 15 amino acids. Germline CDR1 is SGHKS and CDR2 is YYEKEE (reference sequence). Trimming left V 5 bases short and J 1 base short, with 12 bases between. For the CDR3, the DNA is TGTGCCAGCAGTAGGACAGTCATGAACACCGGGGAGCTGTTTTTT. It yields the protein CASSRTVMNTGELFF. Looking up the rest from reference TRBV5-5 and TRBJ2-2 gives the full variable domain: DAGVTQSPTHLIKTRGQQVTLRCSPISGHKSVSWYQQVLGQGPQFIFQYYEKEERGRGNFPDRFSARQFPNYSSELNVNALLLGDSALYLCASSRTVMNTGELFFGEGSRLTVL.

This rearrangement joins TRBV24-1 to TRBJ2-3; 8 nucleotides line up with TRBD1. Trimming took 7 bases from V and 3 from J; bases not matched to a gene: 2. The CDR3 has 13 residues. CDR1 is KGHDR, CDR2 SFDVKD, per germline. The CDR3 loop is CATRDRVTDTQYF. DNA for the CDR3: TGTGCCACCAGGGACAGGGTAACAGATACGCAGTATTTT.

The chain links TRBV4-2 to TRBJ1-3; D possibly corresponds to TRBD1 (5 bases). CDR3 length equals 15 residues. The V and J ends lost 1 base and 3 bases respectively, with 10 bases between them. Germline assignment: CDR1 LGHNA and CDR2 YNFKEQ. CDR3 amino acids: CASSQGSGGGNTIYF. The CDR3 DNA reads TGTGCCAGCAGCCAAGGCAGCGGGGGTGGAAACACCATATATTTT.

V and J are TRBV19 and TRBJ2-5, with 16 nucleotides matching TRBD2. Losses at the gene ends were 6 bases for V and 4 bases for J; bases not matched to a gene: 8. The CDR3 has 17 amino acids. Per germline, CDR1 LNHDA and CDR2 SQIVND (reference sequence). The CDR3 loop reads CASRRGTSGRGLETQYF. The CDR3 nucleotides are TGTGCCAGTAGACGTGGGACTAGCGGGAGGGGGTTAGAGACCCAGTACTTC.

The chain employs TRBV7-6 and TRBJ2-1, with 11 bases fitting TRBD2. The CDR3 runs to 15 residues. Germline V gene lookup returns CDR1 SGHVS and CDR2 FNYEAQ. The J segment lost 8 bases and the V segment lost 5 bases, leaving 8 bases of the junction unmatched. CDR3 loop: CASSPRLAGRDEQFF. CDR3 nucleotides: TGTGCCAGCAGCCCAAGACTAGCGGGGAGGGATGAGCAGTTCTTC.

V and J are TRBV29-1 and TRBJ2-5; 11 positions agree with TRBD2. This CDR3 comprises 14 residues. Germline lookup yields CDR1 SQVTM and CDR2 ANQGSEA. With 8 bases clipped from V and 7 bases from J, the junction kept 12 bases outside the gene matches. The CDR3 nucleotides are TGCAGCTTTCCCATAGCGGGAGGGGACGGGACCCAGTACTTC. Translation: CSFPIAGGDGTQYF.

There are a few counts of this clone. This chain joins TRBV7-9 and TRBJ2-1, with D unclear. Germline CDR1 SEHNR, CDR2 FQNEAQ (reference sequence). This CDR3 spans 12 amino acids. The V end lost 6 bases, the J end lost 4 bases, and 7 bases lay between the germline ends. CDR3 in amino acids: CASRKRYNEQFF. In DNA form, the CDR3 reads TGTGCCAGCAGGAAGAGGTACAATGAGCAGTTCTTC.

The chain is built from TRBV3-1 (or the pseudogene TRBV3-2) and TRBJ1-4; D remains unclear. V was shortened by 6 bases and J by 6 bases, with 14 bases between the two germline ends. CDR1 LGHDT and CDR2 YNNKEL come from the germline V gene (reference sequence). The CDR3 covers 14 residues. In nucleotides, the CDR3 is TGTGCCAGCAGGCCCCCTGGCCGCTATGAAAAACTGTTTTTT. It translates to CASRPPGRYEKLFF.

V gene TRBV7-2 combines with J gene TRBJ1-1; 7 nucleotides line up with TRBD1. Germline V lookup: CDR1 SGHTA, CDR2 FQGNSA. The CDR3 totals 14 residues. With 4 bases clipped from V and 4 bases from J, the junction kept 6 bases outside the gene matches. CDR3 sequence: CASSSRGRITEAFF. In nucleotides, the CDR3 is TGTGCCAGCAGCTCAAGGGGGCGCATCACTGAAGCTTTCTTT. Combining the CDR3 with reference TRBV7-2 and TRBJ1-1 gives the whole variable domain GAGVSQSPSNKVTEKGKDVELRCDPISGHTALYWYRQSLGQGLEFLIYFQGNSAPDKSGLPSDRFSAERTGGSVSTLTIQRTQQEDSAVYLCASSSRGRITEAFFGQGTRLTVV.

The rearrangement joins TRBV5-1 to TRBJ2-7, with a possible D match to TRBD2 (8 bases). Trimming took off 4 bases at V and 5 bases at J, with 13 bases between the two ends. CDR1 SGHRS and CDR2 YFSETQ come from the germline V gene. This CDR3 region has 13 residues. CDR3 nucleotide sequence: TGCGCCAGCAGCCCGGGGGGGACAGACGAGCAGTACTTC. Amino acid sequence: CASSPGGTDEQYF. Combining the CDR3 with reference TRBV5-1 and TRBJ2-7 gives the whole variable domain KAGVTQTPRYLIKTRGQQVTLSCSPISGHRSVSWYQQTPGQGLQFLFEYFSETQRNKGNFPGRFSGRQFSNSRSEMNVSTLELGDSALYLCASSPGGTDEQYFGPGTRLTVT.

The rearrangement uses TRBV11-3 and TRBJ2-3; 7 positions match TRBD1. Per the germline V gene, CDR1 is SGHNT and CDR2 is YENEEA. J gave up 2 bases and V 1 base, and 3 bases lay outside the gene matches. CDR3 size: 15 residues. The DNA of the CDR3 is TGTGCCAGCAGCTTAGGGGGACAGAACACAGATACGCAGTATTTT. Translated, it gives CASSLGGQNTDTQYF.

The chain has TRBV19 and TRBJ1-5; 7 positions match TRBD1. The CDR3 contains 16 residues. CDR1 and CDR2 (germline): LNHDA, SQIVND (reference sequence). Trimming at V came to 2 bases and at J to 6 bases, leaving 10 bases not matched to a gene. The CDR3 spells CASSIIQQGRLQPQHF. The DNA of the CDR3 is TGTGCCAGTAGTATAATCCAACAGGGGCGGCTTCAGCCCCAGCATTTT. Full variable domain (remainder filled in from reference TRBV19 and TRBJ1-5): DGGITQSPKYLFRKEGQNVTLSCEQNLNHDAMYWYRQDPGQGLRLIYYSQIVNDFQKGDIAEGYSVSREKKESFPLTVTSAQKNPTAFYLCASSIIQQGRLQPQHFGDGTRLSIL.

The rearrangement joins TRBV3-1 (or the pseudogene TRBV3-2) to TRBJ2-1; no reliable D call. Germline V CDR1 and CDR2: LGHDT, YNNKEL (reference sequence). This CDR3 is 16 amino acids long. The V end was cut by 1 base, the J end by 8 bases, with 18 bases between. CDR3 region: CASSQASVRVSDEQFF. The DNA of the CDR3 is TGTGCCAGCAGCCAAGCTTCAGTTAGAGTGAGCGATGAGCAGTTCTTC.

This rearrangement joins TRBV27 to TRBJ1-2; TRBD1 is a possible D gene (5 bases). There are 14 residues in the CDR3. Germline V CDR1 and CDR2: MNHEY, SMNVEV (reference sequence). V lost 5 bases and J 4 bases, leaving 14 bases between the germline ends. CDR3 protein: CASSPRGGSYGYTF. In DNA, the CDR3 is TGTGCCAGCAGTCCCCGGGGGGGATCCTATGGCTACACCTTC.

This clone showed up just once. V usage is TRBV11-2 and J usage is TRBJ1-1; D unresolved. Germline loops: CDR1 SGHAT, CDR2 FQNNGV. V was trimmed by 1 base and J by 0 bases, leaving 9 bases between them. The CDR3 extends over 15 amino acids. The chain's CDR3 is CASSLVNMMNTEAFF. The CDR3 DNA is TGTGCCAGCAGCTTAGTTAACATGATGAACACTGAAGCTTTCTTT.

In nucleotides, the CDR3 is TGTGCCAGCAGCTTAGGCCAGGGTGATCAGCCCCAGCATTTT. It encodes CASSLGQGDQPQHF. This rearrangement joins TRBV7-2 to TRBJ1-5; D possibly corresponds to TRBD1 (5 bases). CDR3 length equals 14 residues. Per the germline V gene, CDR1 is SGHTA and CDR2 is FQGNSA. The V end lost 1 base, the J end lost 5 bases, and 9 bases lay between the germline ends.

V gene TRBV24-1 combines with J gene TRBJ1-6, with D perhaps TRBD1 (5 bases). Trimming cost V 9 bases and J 5 bases, with 10 bases left between them. CDR3 size: 13 residues. From germline, CDR1 is KGHDR and CDR2 SFDVKD. CDR3 loop: CATQGGDNSPLHF. CDR3 sequence (DNA): TGTGCCACCCAGGGAGGGGATAATTCACCCCTCCACTTT.

The chain couples TRBV5-1 to TRBJ1-2, with 10 bases aligning to TRBD1. The CDR3 length is 14 residues. Per germline, CDR1 SGHRS and CDR2 YFSETQ. Losses at the gene ends were 2 bases for V and 7 bases for J; bases not matched to a gene: 5. This CDR3 reads CASSFPGDRGGYTF. CDR3 sequence (DNA): TGCGCCAGCAGCTTTCCCGGGGACAGGGGTGGCTACACCTTC. Combining the CDR3 with reference TRBV5-1 and TRBJ1-2 gives the whole variable domain KAGVTQTPRYLIKTRGQQVTLSCSPISGHRSVSWYQQTPGQGLQFLFEYFSETQRNKGNFPGRFSGRQFSNSRSEMNVSTLELGDSALYLCASSFPGDRGGYTFGSGTRLTVV.

This clone was counted once. The same CDR3 is also encoded by other DNA sequences in this sample. In DNA form, the CDR3 reads TGTGCCAGCAGTCCCACGGGGAACACTGAAGCTTTCTTT. Amino acid sequence: CASSPTGNTEAFF. The rearrangement uses TRBV6-5 and TRBJ1-1, with unresolved D. The CDR3 consists of 13 residues. Trimming removed 5 bases at V and 1 base at J, with 8 bases between. Germline V gives CDR1 MNHEY, CDR2 SVGAGI.

The V and J genes are TRBV9 and TRBJ1-2; D is ambiguous. CDR1 and CDR2 (germline): SGDLS, YYNGEE. With 0 bases removed from V and 4 bases from J, the gap between germline ends came to 13 bases. The CDR3 contains 15 residues. CDR3 sequence reads: CASSVGSPPGYGYTF. DNA for the CDR3: TGTGCCAGCAGCGTAGGAAGCCCTCCGGGCTATGGCTACACCTTC.

The rearrangement uses TRBV4-3 and TRBJ1-2; D call uncertain. This CDR3 has 13 residues. Germline-derived CDR1 and CDR2 are LGHNA and YSLEER. V dropped 0 bases and J dropped 4 bases, with 6 bases sitting between them. CDR3 amino acids: CASSQDQSYGYTF. In DNA, the CDR3 is TGCGCCAGCAGCCAAGACCAATCCTATGGCTACACCTTC.

The chain uses TRBV7-8 and TRBJ2-5, with 8 positions matching TRBD1. CDR3 length: 13 residues. The V and J ends lost 3 bases and 4 bases, in that order; junction bases with no gene match: 1. Germline loops: CDR1 SGHVS, CDR2 FQNEAQ. CDR3 nucleotide sequence: TGTGCCAGCAGCTTTACAGGGGGAGAGACCCAGTACTTC. This sequence encodes CASSFTGGETQYF.

The chain employs TRBV5-1 and TRBJ2-7; a possible D gene is TRBD1 (6 bases). The CDR3 sequence is 14 residues long. The germline gives CDR1 SGHRS, CDR2 YFSETQ. The V gene lost 0 bases and the J gene lost 6 bases, with 13 bases spanning the gap. CDR3 protein: CASSLGQASGEQYF. In DNA form, the CDR3 reads TGCGCCAGCAGCTTGGGACAGGCGTCCGGCGAGCAGTACTTC.

The chain recombines TRBV6-2 or TRBV6-3 with TRBJ2-7; maybe TRBD1 (6 bases). CDR1 MNHEY and CDR2 SVGEGT come from the germline V gene. The CDR3 has 15 amino acids. Trimming took 2 bases from V and 2 from J, leaving 13 bases between them. The DNA of the CDR3 is TGTGCCAGCAGTTACCCCGGGACACCTACCTACGAGCAGTACTTC. The encoded protein is CASSYPGTPTYEQYF.